This T cell receptor beta chain derives from a study of blood T cell repertoires in COVID-19 (dated by TCRdb to 2018 to 2020). Context from the whole study: The collaborator samples originated in the United States, Italy and Spain and spanned the acute and convalescent phases of COVID-19. The prospective study material was composed of cDNA or gDNA derived from T cells, B-cell-depleted T cells, or PBMCs. The dataset comprised deeply sampled blood TCRbeta repertoires from subjects exposed to, actively infected with, or recovered from COVID-19. The repertoires were released in a freely available public database intended as a resource for research on the immune response to SARS-CoV-2. Samples came from the ongoing ImmuneRACE study (first 160 participants) plus 1,254 subjects from 6 global collaborators. Nearly every sample came with metadata listing a de-identified subject ID, COVID-19 status, age in years and sex. Where HLA class I and class II types were available, the types were taken from metadata supplied by the sample provider, not from assay-based typing. What the study reported, not specific to this receptor: The amount of clinical and demographic metadata varied by source and participant and was provided uncurated.

This clone was recorded only once. Which antigen it targets is not known. Within one base of it there is no much larger clone, and no base qualities were kept. TCRbeta CDR3 regions were amplified from genomic DNA using the immunoSEQ Assay, a bias-controlled multiplex PCR. In the paper's pipeline: The number of nucleated cells in each sample was estimated by amplification of reference gene primers within the assay. Sequence reads were collapsed and filtered to measure the absolute abundance of every unique TCRbeta CDR3 rearrangement. For each sample, productive Simpson clonality was calculated as the square root of Simpson's diversity index over productive rearrangements. TCRdb retrieved this table from immuneACCESS and kept in-frame rearrangements only. Not all clones are present; in checked studies, unresolved V genes account for under half, and no reason is known for the remainder. V and J calls and clone size are given by that table; D and trimming were obtained from the DNA. This sample has 200,000 to 300,000 clones in its table, and around 87% of those were observed once. The ten largest make up around 2.5% of the sample.

Sequences SGDLS (CDR1) and YYNGEE (CDR2) are obtained from the germline V gene. The CDR3 spans 14 residues, from the cysteine through the phenylalanine. The DNA shown is the 42-base CDR3, in frame from base 1. Germline trimming: 0 bases from V, 5 bases from J; junction bases outside gene matches: 4. Each collaborating institution followed its own protocols to collect whole blood in K2EDTA tubes. For TCRbeta analysis, collaborator samples were shipped as frozen whole blood, as isolated PBMCs, or as DNA extracted from either sample type. The sequenced sample consisted of peripheral blood. This clonotype was sampled from a woman aged 45 to 65 with acute or convalescent COVID-19. This receptor chain uses TRBV9 and TRBJ1-2, with 7 middle bases fitting TRBD1. CDR3 sequence: CASSVGDSYYGYTF. The bases read TGTGCCAGCAGCGTAGGGGACAGCTATTATGGCTACACCTTC.